Listed here are 21 T cell receptor beta chains from one sample, sequenced in a study of OX40 agonist ivuxolimab in advanced cancers. TCRdb's table, derived via immunoSEQ multiplex PCR, lists solely in-frame clones and lacks some. The repertoire includes 100,000 or so clones, 70% to 90% of them detected once, and roughly 5.5% sits in the top ten. The sequencing here drew on CD4+ or CD8+ T cells sorted from blood, taken in a trial of the OX40 agonist ivuxolimab. Receptor source: an adult with an advanced solid tumor such as melanoma, head and neck, liver or kidney cancer.

The rearrangement uses TRBV2 and TRBJ2-7; 8 positions match TRBD1. The CDR3 runs to 13 residues. CDR1 SNHLY and CDR2 FYNNEI come from the germline V gene. J gave up 6 bases and V 1 base, and 2 bases lay outside the gene matches. The CDR3 sequence: CASSEGQGLEQYF. For the CDR3, the DNA is TGTGCCAGCAGTGAAGGACAGGGGCTCGAGCAGTACTTC.

V gene TRBV19 combines with J gene TRBJ2-1; 14 bases line up with TRBD2. This CDR3 is 16 amino acids long. Germline V gene sequence: CDR1 LNHDA, CDR2 SQIVND (reference sequence). The trim removed 6 bases at V and 4 bases at J, leaving 5 bases unmatched. The CDR3 DNA reads as TGTGCCAGTAGCCGACTAGCGGGGGGGCGGTACAATGAGCAGTTCTTC. Its protein product is CASSRLAGGRYNEQFF.

This chain joins TRBV27 and TRBJ1-2, with D possibly matching TRBD1 (5 bases). Trimming took 5 bases from V and 4 from J, leaving 17 bases between them. The CDR3 contains 15 residues. The germline CDR1 and CDR2 sequences are MNHEY and SMNVEV (reference sequence). The CDR3 DNA reads TGTGCCAGCAGTCCCTGGGGAGGGGCCGTCTATGGCTACACCTTC. Protein product: CASSPWGGAVYGYTF.

This chain links TRBV15 with TRBJ2-1; D is perhaps TRBD2 (5 bases). The CDR3 sequence is 17 residues long. Germline V gene data show CDR1 as LNHNV and CDR2 as YYDKDF (reference sequence). Trimming pared 0 bases from V and 1 base from J, leaving 13 bases between. The CDR3 here is CATSRDRAGWSYNEQFF. The DNA of the CDR3 is TGTGCCACCAGCAGAGATCGGGCGGGTTGGTCCTACAATGAGCAGTTCTTC.

The rearrangement joins TRBV19 to TRBJ2-5; D may match TRBD1 or TRBD2 (5 bases each). The ends were cut back, 6 bases at V and 3 bases at J, with 11 bases in the middle. The germline V gene encodes CDR1 LNHDA and CDR2 SQIVND (reference sequence). The CDR3 has 13 residues. CDR3: CASRRGQKETQYF. The CDR3 nucleotides are TGTGCCAGTAGGAGGGGTCAAAAAGAGACCCAGTACTTC.

In this sample, this clone turned up a few times. V and J are TRBV4-1 and TRBJ2-3; D not certain. The CDR3 loop spans 15 amino acids. CDR1 is MGHRA, CDR2 YSYEKL, per germline. V lost 0 bases and J 0 bases, leaving 7 bases between the germline ends. Here the CDR3 reads CASSQDGKSTDTQYF. The CDR3 bases are TGCGCCAGCAGCCAAGATGGGAAGAGCACAGATACGCAGTATTTT.

The V and J genes are TRBV5-1 and TRBJ1-2; no definite D call. There are 11 residues in the CDR3. Looked up from germline, CDR1 is SGHRS and CDR2 is YFSETQ. The V end was cut by 2 bases, the J end by 7 bases, with 6 bases between. In DNA, the CDR3 is TGCGCCAGCAGCTTCGGTGGTGGCTACACCTTC. Translating it yields CASSFGGGYTF.

The V and J genes are TRBV5-6 and TRBJ1-2, with unresolved D. V was trimmed by 4 bases and J by 3 bases, leaving 10 bases between them. This CDR3 has 13 amino acids. Germline loops: CDR1 SGHDT, CDR2 YYEEEE. The CDR3 region has the DNA TGTGCCAGCAGCCTGGGCCTTGACTATGGCTACACCTTC. This translates into CASSLGLDYGYTF.

The chain employs TRBV10-1 and TRBJ2-3; D is ambiguous. This CDR3 is built from 12 residues. V dropped 3 bases and J dropped 9 bases, with 10 bases sitting between them. CDR1 and CDR2 (germline): WNHNN, SYGVQD (reference sequence). CDR3 coding DNA: TGCGCCAGCAGTGATTCAGGCCCGACGCAGTATTTT. Residues: CASSDSGPTQYF.

The chain couples TRBV28 to TRBJ1-2; 7 positions match TRBD1. Unmatched junction bases numbered 2, after V lost 2 bases and J lost 2 bases. The length of the CDR3 is 14 residues. Looked up from germline, CDR1 is MDHEN and CDR2 is SYDVKM. The CDR3 DNA reads TGTGCCAGCAGTTTAGAACAGGGGAACTATGGCTACACCTTC. Protein: CASSLEQGNYGYTF.

The chain employs TRBV30 and TRBJ1-2; D is ambiguous. Trimming stripped 7 bases from V and 2 bases from J, with 17 bases between. Germline-derived CDR1 and CDR2 are GTSNPN and SVGIG (reference sequence). The CDR3 is made up of 14 amino acids. CDR3 loop: CASSIGRANYGYTF. The CDR3 nucleotides read TGTGCCTCCTCGATTGGGAGGGCAAACTATGGCTACACCTTC. Using reference TRBV30 and TRBJ1-2 for the parts outside the CDR3, the full variable domain is SQTIHQWPATLVQPVGSPLSLECTVEGTSNPNLYWYRQAAGRGLQLLFYSVGIGQISSEVPQNLSASRPQDRQFILSSKKLLLSDSGFYLCASSIGRANYGYTFGSGTRLTVV.

Concerning this clone itself: In the same sample, other DNA sequences code for this CDR3. The rearrangement links TRBV29-1 to TRBJ2-3; D unclear. The germline gives CDR1 SQVTM, CDR2 ANQGSEA. The CDR3 sequence is 11 residues long. Trimming shortened V by 5 bases and J by 1 base, and 4 bases separated the two germline ends. The CDR3 reads CSVRGTDTQYF. CDR3 nucleotides: TGCAGCGTTCGAGGCACAGATACGCAGTATTTT.

The genes are TRBV30 and TRBJ2-5; no clear D gene. CDR3 length equals 11 residues. V was shortened by 3 bases and J by 3 bases, with 5 bases between the two germline ends. Germline CDR1 GTSNPN, CDR2 SVGIG (reference sequence). The CDR3 here is CAWSAEETQYF. In nucleotides, the CDR3 is TGTGCCTGGAGCGCTGAAGAGACCCAGTACTTC.

The chain couples TRBV19 to TRBJ1-1; D not certain. CDR1 LNHDA and CDR2 SQIVND come from the germline V gene (reference sequence). V lost 1 base and J 1 base, leaving 7 bases between the germline ends. This CDR3 has 14 amino acids. CDR3 loop: CASSIGLGNTEAFF. The DNA of the CDR3 is TGTGCCAGTAGTATAGGCCTGGGGAACACTGAAGCTTTCTTT.

The V gene is TRBV19, the J gene TRBJ2-1; 7 nucleotides align to TRBD2. The length of the CDR3 is 15 residues. From germline, CDR1 is LNHDA and CDR2 SQIVND (reference sequence). V shed 7 bases and J 4 bases; nucleotides not matched to a gene: 10. In DNA, the CDR3 is TGTGCCAGTAAAGTCACGGGACTACAATACAATGAGCAGTTCTTC. Amino acids: CASKVTGLQYNEQFF.

This rearrangement joins TRBV2 to TRBJ2-7, with 7 bases aligning to TRBD2. CDR3 size: 14 residues. Germline-derived CDR1 and CDR2 are SNHLY and FYNNEI. Unmatched junction bases numbered 10, after V lost 4 bases and J lost 7 bases. CDR3: CASSGDYLRGEQYF. In DNA form, the CDR3 reads TGTGCCAGCAGTGGGGACTACCTTCGGGGAGAGCAGTACTTC.

The chain has TRBV6-1 and TRBJ2-7; unclear D gene. The CDR3 length is 12 residues. Germline assignment: CDR1 MNHNS and CDR2 SASEGT. Trimming removed 5 bases at V and 3 bases at J, with 8 bases between. The CDR3 region is CASSFASYEQYF. Here the CDR3 DNA reads TGTGCCAGCAGTTTTGCGAGCTACGAGCAGTACTTC.

This clone has a single count. The rearrangement links TRBV13 to TRBJ2-5; D uncertain. The CDR3 extends over 13 amino acids. Trimming took off 3 bases at V and 5 bases at J, with 10 bases between the two ends. Per the germline V gene, CDR1 is PRHDT and CDR2 is FYEKMQ (reference sequence). The CDR3 protein is CASSFGPGETQYF. CDR3 in DNA: TGTGCCAGCAGCTTCGGGCCTGGGGAGACCCAGTACTTC.

Written as DNA, the CDR3 is TGTGCCAGCAGTTTTCAGGGGCCAAGCAGCGCTAAGAATGGCTACACCTTC. It yields the protein CASSFQGPSSAKNGYTF. The rearrangement joins TRBV27 to TRBJ1-2; the D gene is possibly TRBD1 (6 bases). The CDR3 extends over 17 amino acids. Trimming removed 3 bases from V and 6 bases from J, with 23 bases in between. The germline V gene has CDR1 MNHEY and CDR2 SMNVEV (reference sequence).

The V gene is TRBV5-1, the J gene TRBJ1-1; tentative D call: TRBD1 (5 bases). Per the germline V gene, CDR1 is SGHRS and CDR2 is YFSETQ. The CDR3 extends over 16 amino acids. V was clipped by 2 bases and J by 4 bases, with 18 bases between them. This CDR3 is CASSLGEGRIGTEAFF. CDR3 coding DNA: TGCGCCAGCAGCTTAGGGGAGGGTAGGATTGGCACTGAAGCTTTCTTT.

This chain uses TRBV10-3 with TRBJ1-2, with D perhaps TRBD1 (5 bases). The CDR3 is 14 residues long. Germline-derived CDR1 and CDR2 are ENHRY and SYGVKD. V was pared by 0 bases and J by 4 bases, with 9 bases between. In DNA form, the CDR3 reads TGTGCCATCAGTGAGTCCGAGGGGTTCTATGGCTACACCTTC. Translating gives CAISESEGFYGYTF.